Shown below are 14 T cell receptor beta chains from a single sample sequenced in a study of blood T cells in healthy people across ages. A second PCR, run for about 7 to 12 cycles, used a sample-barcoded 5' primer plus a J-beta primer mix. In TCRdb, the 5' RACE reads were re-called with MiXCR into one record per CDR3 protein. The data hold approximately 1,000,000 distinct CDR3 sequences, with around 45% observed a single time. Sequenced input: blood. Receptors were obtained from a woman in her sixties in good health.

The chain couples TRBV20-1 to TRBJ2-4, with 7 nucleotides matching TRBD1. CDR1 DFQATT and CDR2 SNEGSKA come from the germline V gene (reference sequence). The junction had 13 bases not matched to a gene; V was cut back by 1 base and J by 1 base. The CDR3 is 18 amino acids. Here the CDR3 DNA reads TGCAGTGCTAGAGTCGGGACAGAGGAGCTTGGGGCCAAAAACATTCAGTACTTC. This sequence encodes CSARVGTEELGAKNIQYF.

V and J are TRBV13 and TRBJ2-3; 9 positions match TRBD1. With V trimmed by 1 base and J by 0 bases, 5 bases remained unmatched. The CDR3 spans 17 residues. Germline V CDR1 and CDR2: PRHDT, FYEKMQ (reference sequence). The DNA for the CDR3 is TGTGCCAGCAGCTTAGTTGGGACAGGGAGCAGCACAGATACGCAGTATTTT. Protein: CASSLVGTGSSTDTQYF. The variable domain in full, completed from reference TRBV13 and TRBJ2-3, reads AAGVIQSPRHLIKEKRETATLKCYPIPRHDTVYWYQQGPGQDPQFLISFYEKMQSDKGSIPDRFSAQQFSDYHSELNMSSLELGDSALYFCASSLVGTGSSTDTQYFGPGTRLTVL.

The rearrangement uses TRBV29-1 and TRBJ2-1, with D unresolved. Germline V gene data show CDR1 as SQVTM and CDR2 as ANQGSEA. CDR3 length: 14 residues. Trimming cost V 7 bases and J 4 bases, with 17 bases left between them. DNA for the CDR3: TGCAGCGCCCGGAGTATTACCCGATACAATGAGCAGTTCTTC. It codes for CSARSITRYNEQFF.

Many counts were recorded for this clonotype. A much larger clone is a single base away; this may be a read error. In DNA, the CDR3 is TGTGCCAGCAGCGCTAGCGGGAGTTTCTACGAGCAGTACTTC. This sequence encodes CASSASGSFYEQYF. This chain joins TRBV7-2 and TRBJ2-7; 10 bases are a match to TRBD2. Trimming cost V 5 bases and J 3 bases; bases outside gene matches: 4. The V gene's germline CDR1 is SGHTA and CDR2 FQGNSA. The CDR3 is made up of 14 amino acids. The full variable domain, its missing parts supplied by reference TRBV7-2 and TRBJ2-7, is GAGVSQSPSNKVTEKGKDVELRCDPISGHTALYWYRQSLGQGLEFLIYFQGNSAPDKSGLPSDRFSAERTGGSVSTLTIQRTQQEDSAVYLCASSASGSFYEQYFGPGTRLTVT.

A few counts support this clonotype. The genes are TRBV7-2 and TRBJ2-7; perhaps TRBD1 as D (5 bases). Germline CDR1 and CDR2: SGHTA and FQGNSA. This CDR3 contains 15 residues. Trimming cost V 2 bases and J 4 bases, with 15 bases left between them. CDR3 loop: CASSLYPRGAYEQYF. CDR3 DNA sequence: TGTGCCAGCAGCTTATACCCTAGGGGCGCGTACGAGCAGTACTTC. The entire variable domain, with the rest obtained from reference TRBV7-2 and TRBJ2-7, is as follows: GAGVSQSPSNKVTEKGKDVELRCDPISGHTALYWYRQSLGQGLEFLIYFQGNSAPDKSGLPSDRFSAERTGGSVSTLTIQRTQQEDSAVYLCASSLYPRGAYEQYFGPGTRLTVT.

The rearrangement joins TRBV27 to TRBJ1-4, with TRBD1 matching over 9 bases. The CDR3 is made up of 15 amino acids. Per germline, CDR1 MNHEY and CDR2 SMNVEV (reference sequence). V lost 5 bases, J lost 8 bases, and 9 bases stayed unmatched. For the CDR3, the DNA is TGTGCCAGCAGTACTCGGACAGGGGTGGCGGAAAAACTGTTTTTT. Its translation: CASSTRTGVAEKLFF.

As DNA, the CDR3 is TGTGCCAGCAGCGCCTTCGGGGATGCGGTATTAGAGACCCAGTACTTC. It codes for CASSAFGDAVLETQYF. V and J are TRBV11-2 and TRBJ2-5; D possibly corresponds to TRBD2 (5 bases). The CDR3 length is 16 residues. CDR1 is SGHAT, CDR2 FQNNGV, per germline. V shed 5 bases and J shed 4 bases, with 20 bases lying between them.

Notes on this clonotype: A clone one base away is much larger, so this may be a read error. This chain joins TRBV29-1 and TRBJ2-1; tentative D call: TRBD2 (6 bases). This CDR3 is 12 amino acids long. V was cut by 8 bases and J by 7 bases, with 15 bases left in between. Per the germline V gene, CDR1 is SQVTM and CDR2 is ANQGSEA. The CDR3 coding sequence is TGCAGCAGGGACGGGAGAGGGAATGAGCAGTTCTTC. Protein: CSRDGRGNEQFF.

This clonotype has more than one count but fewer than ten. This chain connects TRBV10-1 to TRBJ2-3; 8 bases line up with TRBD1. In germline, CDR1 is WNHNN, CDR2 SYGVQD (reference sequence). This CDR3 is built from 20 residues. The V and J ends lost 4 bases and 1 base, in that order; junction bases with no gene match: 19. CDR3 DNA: TGCGCCAGCAGTGGAAACAGGGGGTCGGCTACCTCGGCTGGCACAGATACGCAGTATTTT. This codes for CASSGNRGSATSAGTDTQYF.

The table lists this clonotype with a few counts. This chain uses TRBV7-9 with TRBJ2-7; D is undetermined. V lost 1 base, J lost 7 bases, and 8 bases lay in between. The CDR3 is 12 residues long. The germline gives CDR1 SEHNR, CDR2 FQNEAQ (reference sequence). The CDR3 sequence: CASSLDSLEQYF. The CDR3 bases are TGTGCCAGCAGCTTAGATAGTCTTGAGCAGTACTTC.

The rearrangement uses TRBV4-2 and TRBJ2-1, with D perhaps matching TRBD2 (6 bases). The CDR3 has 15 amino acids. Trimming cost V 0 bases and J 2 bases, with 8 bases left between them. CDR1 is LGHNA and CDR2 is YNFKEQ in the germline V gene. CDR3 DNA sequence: TGTGCCAGCAGCCAAGAGGACTATCCCTACAATGAGCAGTTCTTC. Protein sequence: CASSQEDYPYNEQFF.

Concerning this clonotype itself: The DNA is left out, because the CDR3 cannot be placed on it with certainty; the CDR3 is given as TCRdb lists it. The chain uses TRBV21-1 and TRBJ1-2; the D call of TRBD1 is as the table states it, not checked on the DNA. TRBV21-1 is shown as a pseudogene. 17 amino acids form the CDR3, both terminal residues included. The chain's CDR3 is CASRFGQGNSRNYGYTF.

This chain's CDR3 is CASSSRVLGSGRAGHNEQFF. CDR3 bases: TGTGCCAGCAGCTCTAGGGTCCTCGGGTCCGGACGAGCGGGCCACAATGAGCAGTTCTTC. This chain connects TRBV7-9 to TRBJ2-1, with D possibly being TRBD2 (6 bases). CDR1 SEHNR and CDR2 FQNEAQ come from the germline V gene (reference sequence). This CDR3 has 20 amino acids. Trimming left V 4 bases short and J 5 bases short, with 30 bases between.

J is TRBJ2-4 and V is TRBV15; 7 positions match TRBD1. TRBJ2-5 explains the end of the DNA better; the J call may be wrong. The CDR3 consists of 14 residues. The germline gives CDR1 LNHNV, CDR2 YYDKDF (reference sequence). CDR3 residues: CATSRGTAGETQYF. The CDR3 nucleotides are TGTGCCACCAGCAGGGGGACAGCTGGGGAGACCCAGTACTTC.